Each of the 10 T cell receptor beta chains below was sequenced from the same sample in a study of control samples from healthy donors and cancer patients. Sequencing was performed with immunoSEQ multiplex PCR; in TCRdb, only in-frame clones are kept and a portion is missing. Among about 84,000 clones listed, roughly 84% were seen once. The specimen was PBMCs. The origin of the receptors is a man between 60 and 75 years old with head and neck cancer.

This clone was counted once. This chain uses TRBV5-1 with TRBJ2-2; D might be TRBD2 (5 bases). The V end lost 5 bases, the J end lost 1 base, and 12 bases lay between the germline ends. CDR1 and CDR2 from the germline V gene are SGHRS and YFSETQ. The CDR3 totals 15 residues. CDR3 protein: CASREGTRNTGELFF. The CDR3 coding sequence is TGCGCCAGCAGAGAGGGAACTAGGAACACCGGGGAGCTGTTTTTT.

V gene TRBV5-1 combines with J gene TRBJ1-2; D may be TRBD1 (6 bases). Germline CDR1 reads SGHRS; CDR2 reads YFSETQ. Trimming stripped 4 bases from V and 6 bases from J, with 28 bases between. This CDR3 has 18 amino acids. CDR3 residues: CASSPALAGTPGQDGYTF. CDR3 DNA: TGCGCCAGCAGCCCTGCCCTAGCGGGGACACCGGGGCAAGATGGCTACACCTTC.

The chain uses TRBV28 and TRBJ2-2, with D possibly TRBD1 on 6 matching bases. The CDR3 extends over 16 amino acids. V was trimmed by 6 bases and J by 2 bases, leaving 16 bases between them. Germline assignment: CDR1 MDHEN and CDR2 SYDVKM. This chain's CDR3 is CASSVPRTVNTGELFF. CDR3 coding DNA: TGTGCCAGCAGCGTGCCCCGGACAGTAAACACCGGGGAGCTGTTTTTT. Using reference TRBV28 and TRBJ2-2 for the parts outside the CDR3, the full variable domain is DVKVTQSSRYLVKRTGEKVFLECVQDMDHENMFWYRQDPGLGLRLIYFSYDVKMKEKGDIPEGYSVSREKKERFSLILESASTNQTSMYLCASSVPRTVNTGELFFGEGSRLTVL.

This clone was picked up a small number of times. The genes are TRBV11-2 and TRBJ2-2; D not resolved. Germline V gives CDR1 SGHAT, CDR2 FQNNGV. The germline V and J ends were trimmed by 0 bases and 7 bases, with 9 bases remaining between them. The CDR3 covers 14 residues. The CDR3 sequence: CASSLDFASGELFF. The CDR3 bases are TGTGCCAGCAGCTTAGATTTTGCTAGCGGGGAGCTGTTTTTT.

The chain employs TRBV7-2 and TRBJ2-1; D is ambiguous. Trimming took off 5 bases at V and 2 bases at J, with 4 bases between the two ends. From germline, CDR1 is SGHTA and CDR2 FQGNSA. CDR3 size: 12 residues. This chain's CDR3 is CASSLTYNEQFF. CDR3 in DNA: TGTGCCAGCAGCCTGACCTACAATGAGCAGTTCTTC.

The V and J genes are TRBV5-6 and TRBJ1-2; perhaps TRBD1 as D (5 bases). The CDR3 spans 13 residues. The V end was cut by 4 bases, the J end by 7 bases, with 14 bases between. CDR1 SGHDT and CDR2 YYEEEE come from the germline V gene. CDR3 amino acids: CASSLGLFGGYTF. CDR3 DNA sequence: TGTGCCAGCAGCCTGGGACTATTTGGTGGCTACACCTTC. The complete variable domain, with remaining parts taken from reference TRBV5-6 and TRBJ1-2, reads DAGVTQSPTHLIKTRGQQVTLRCSPKSGHDTVSWYQQALGQGPQFIFQYYEEEERQRGNFPDRFSGHQFPNYSSELNVNALLLGDSALYLCASSLGLFGGYTFGSGTRLTVV.

This rearrangement joins TRBV6-5 to TRBJ2-5, with a possible D match to TRBD1 (6 bases). This CDR3 comprises 15 residues. Germline CDR1 reads MNHEY; CDR2 reads SVGAGI. Trimming removed 5 bases at V and 6 bases at J, with 19 bases between. CDR3 region: CASSITSTGLKTQYF. The DNA of the CDR3 is TGTGCCAGCAGTATCACTTCGACAGGTCTGAAGACCCAGTACTTC.

The chain joins TRBV11-2 to TRBJ1-2, with unresolved D. Germline V CDR1 and CDR2: SGHAT, FQNNGV. The V and J ends lost 7 bases and 2 bases respectively, with 11 bases between them. The CDR3 has 13 amino acids. In DNA, the CDR3 is TGTGCCAGCACCCCTAGGGCGAACTATGGCTACACCTTC. Protein: CASTPRANYGYTF.

V gene TRBV5-1 combines with J gene TRBJ2-1; no firm D call. Trimming pared 3 bases from V and 0 bases from J, leaving 10 bases between. Germline V gene sequence: CDR1 SGHRS, CDR2 YFSETQ. CDR3 length equals 15 residues. The CDR3 protein is CASSWWVSSYNEQFF. In nucleotides, the CDR3 is TGCGCCAGCAGCTGGTGGGTTAGCTCCTACAATGAGCAGTTCTTC.

Note on this clone: Different DNA sequences within this sample yield the same CDR3. The chain uses TRBV6-6 and TRBJ2-1; no clear D. This CDR3 region has 12 residues. Germline V gene data show CDR1 as MNHNY and CDR2 as SVGAGI (reference sequence). The V and J ends lost 6 bases and 4 bases respectively, with 7 bases between them. The CDR3 region is CASSRPYNEQFF. For the CDR3, the DNA is TGTGCCAGCAGCCGACCTTACAATGAGCAGTTCTTC.